The source of this TCR beta chain is a study of PD-1 blockade in classical Hodgkin lymphoma. The length of the CDR3 is 15 residues. In germline, CDR1 is GTSNPN, CDR2 SVGIG (reference sequence). V lost 5 bases and J lost 7; bases outside the gene matches: 10. Sample time point: cycle 4 day 1 (C4D1), after around six weeks of nivolumab. All the patients suffered relapse after autologous stem cell transplantation, and brentuximab vedotin exposure differed. TCRdb keeps only in-frame clones here, not all; method: immunoSEQ multiplex PCR. The sample holds tens of thousands of clones; 60% to 70% are singletons and the top ten take about 3.1%.

J is TRBJ1-6 and V is TRBV30, with 8 bases lining up with TRBD1. This sample comprised peripheral blood mononuclear cells (PBMCs), obtained before the fourth cycle of nivolumab. This sequence originates from a human donor with classical Hodgkin lymphoma. CDR3 region: CAWGGTGVWNSPLHF. CDR3 DNA sequence: TGTGCCTGGGGCGGGACAGGTGTTTGGAATTCACCCCTCCACTTT.